The present entry profiles one T cell receptor (beta chain) with its context. The data were taken from a study of blood T cell repertoires in COVID-19. Study-level information: Sites in the United States, Italy and Spain provided acute and convalescent COVID-19 samples.

With 5 bases removed from V and 3 bases from J, the gap between germline ends came to 9 bases. In germline, CDR1 is LGHDT, CDR2 YNNKEL (reference sequence). The CDR3 has 13 amino acids. TCRdb's copy holds only in-frame clones and misses some; the assay was immunoSEQ multiplex PCR. The sample carries some 140,000 clones, about 86% recorded once. This chain joins TRBV3-1 (or the pseudogene TRBV3-2) and TRBJ2-3; maybe TRBD2 (6 bases). The TCR originated in a woman aged 55-70 years with active or convalescent COVID-19. The source material was peripheral blood. DNA for the CDR3: TGTGCCAGCAGCACCCGGGGGACAGATACGCAGTATTTT. Translation gives CASSTRGTDTQYF.